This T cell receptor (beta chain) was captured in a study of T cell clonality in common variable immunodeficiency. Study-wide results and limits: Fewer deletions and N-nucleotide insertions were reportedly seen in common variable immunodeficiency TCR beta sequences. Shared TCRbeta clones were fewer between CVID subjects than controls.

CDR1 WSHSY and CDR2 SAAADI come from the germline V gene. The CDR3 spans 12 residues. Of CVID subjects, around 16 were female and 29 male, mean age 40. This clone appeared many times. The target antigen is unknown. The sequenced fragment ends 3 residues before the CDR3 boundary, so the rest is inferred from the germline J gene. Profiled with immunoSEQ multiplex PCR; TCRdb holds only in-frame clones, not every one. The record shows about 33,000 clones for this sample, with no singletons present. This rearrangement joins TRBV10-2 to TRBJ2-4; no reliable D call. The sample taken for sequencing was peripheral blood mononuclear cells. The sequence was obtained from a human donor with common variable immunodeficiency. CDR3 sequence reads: CASSESTSLQYF. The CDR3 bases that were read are TGCGCCAGCAGTGAGTCGACAAGTCTT.